This T cell receptor beta chain is from a study of early T cells in non-severe SARS-CoV-2 infection. For the study at large: It was bulk RNA from unsorted whole blood that was sequenced, and the chains were unpaired. Study-wide findings and caveats: VDJdb matching skewed toward anti-spike CD8 responses, missing private and CD4 specificities.

Turning to this clonotype: Antigen specificity is unknown.

Unique molecular identifier tags were affixed to discrete cDNA molecules. One entry per CDR3 protein, called by TCRdb with MiXCR from the 5' RACE reads. The profile shows about 23,000 distinct CDR3 sequences, roughly 5% of them singletons. This clonotype was obtained from an adult who was a healthcare worker with PCR-confirmed SARS-CoV-2 infection or an uninfected control (not recorded which). Sequenced material: whole blood.

The CDR3 nucleotides read TGTGCCAGCAGCCTGAGATACGGGGAATCCTACGAGCAGTACTTC. Translating it yields CASSLRYGESYEQYF. The rearrangement uses TRBV3-1 and TRBJ2-7, with D possibly TRBD2 on 5 matching bases. Germline CDR1 and CDR2: LGHDT and YNNKEL (reference sequence). V dropped 4 bases and J dropped 1 base, with 14 bases sitting between them. The CDR3 runs to 15 residues.